The source of this TCR beta chain is a study of blood T cell repertoires in COVID-19. Whole-study context: Samples of COVID-19 (acute and convalescent) were obtained from the United States, Italy and Spain. In each case, the material was cDNA or gDNA derived from T cells, B-cell-depleted T cells, or PBMCs.

Per the authors' pipeline: Counts of nucleated cells, estimated from reference gene primer amplification, were obtained. Clones were read by immunoSEQ multiplex PCR, and TCRdb kept only the in-frame ones, dropping some. V and J calls and clone size are those listed in that table; D and trimming were worked out from the DNA. The data contain 70,000 or so clones, approximately 90% of them seen just once; the ten biggest clones take up approximately 20%. Germline trimming cut 3 bases from V and 5 bases from J; bases unmatched to any gene: 6. The CDR3 length is 14 residues. Germline loops: CDR1 SGHNT, CDR2 YYREEE (reference sequence).

V usage is TRBV5-4 and J usage is TRBJ2-5, with 8 nucleotides matching TRBD2. The sample consisted of peripheral blood. This clonotype originated in a woman of 80 years or more with acute or convalescent COVID-19. In DNA, the CDR3 is TGTGCCAGCAGCTCCGTCGGGGGGGACGAGACCCAGTACTTC. Translating gives CASSSVGGDETQYF.